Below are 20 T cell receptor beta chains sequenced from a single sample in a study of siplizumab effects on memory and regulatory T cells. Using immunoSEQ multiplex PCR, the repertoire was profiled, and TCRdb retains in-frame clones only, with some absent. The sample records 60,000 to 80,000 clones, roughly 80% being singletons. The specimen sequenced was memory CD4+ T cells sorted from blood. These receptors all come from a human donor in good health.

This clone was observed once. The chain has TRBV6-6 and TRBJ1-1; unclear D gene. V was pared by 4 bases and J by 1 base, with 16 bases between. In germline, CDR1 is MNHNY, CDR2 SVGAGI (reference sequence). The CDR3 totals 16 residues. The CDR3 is CASSSHQLASNTEAFF. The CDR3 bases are TGTGCCAGCAGTTCACACCAACTCGCCTCGAACACTGAAGCTTTCTTT.

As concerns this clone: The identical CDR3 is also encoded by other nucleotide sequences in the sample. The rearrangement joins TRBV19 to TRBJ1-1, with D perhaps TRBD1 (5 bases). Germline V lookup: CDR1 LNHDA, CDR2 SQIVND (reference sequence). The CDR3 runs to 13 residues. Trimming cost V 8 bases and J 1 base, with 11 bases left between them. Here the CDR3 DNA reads TGTGCCAGTGGAGTGGGGGAGAACACTGAAGCTTTCTTT. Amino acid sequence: CASGVGENTEAFF.

The CDR3 is CASSRRDRGFLNYGYTF. The CDR3 DNA reads TGTGCCAGCAGCAGGAGAGACAGGGGTTTCCTTAACTATGGCTACACCTTC. The chain employs TRBV21-1 and TRBJ1-2; TRBD1, as called in the table, went unchecked against the DNA. TRBV21-1 represents a pseudogene. CDR3 length: 17 residues.

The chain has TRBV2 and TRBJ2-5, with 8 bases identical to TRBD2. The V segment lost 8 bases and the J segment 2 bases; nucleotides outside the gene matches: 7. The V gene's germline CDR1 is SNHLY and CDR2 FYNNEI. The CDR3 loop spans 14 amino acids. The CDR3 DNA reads TGTGCCAGCGATCCGACTAGCGAGCAAGAGACCCAGTACTTC. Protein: CASDPTSEQETQYF.

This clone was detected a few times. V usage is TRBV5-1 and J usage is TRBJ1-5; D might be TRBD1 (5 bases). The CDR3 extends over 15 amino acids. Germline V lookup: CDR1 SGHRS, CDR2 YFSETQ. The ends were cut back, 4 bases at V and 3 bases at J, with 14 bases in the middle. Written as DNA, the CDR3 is TGCGCCAGCAGCCCTACGGGGCAGAACAATCAGCCCCAGCATTTT. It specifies CASSPTGQNNQPQHF.

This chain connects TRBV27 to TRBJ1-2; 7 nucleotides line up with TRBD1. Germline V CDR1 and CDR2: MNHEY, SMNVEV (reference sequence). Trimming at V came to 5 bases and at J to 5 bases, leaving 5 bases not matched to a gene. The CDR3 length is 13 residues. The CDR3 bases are TGTGCCAGCAGTACCGTACAGGGGTATGGCTACACCTTC. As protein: CASSTVQGYGYTF.

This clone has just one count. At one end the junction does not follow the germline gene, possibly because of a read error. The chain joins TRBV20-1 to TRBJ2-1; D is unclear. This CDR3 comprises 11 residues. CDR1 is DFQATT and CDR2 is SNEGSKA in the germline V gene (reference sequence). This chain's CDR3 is CSARSAWGLLF. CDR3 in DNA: TGCAGTGCGAGGTCGGCGTGGGGTTTGCTCTTC.

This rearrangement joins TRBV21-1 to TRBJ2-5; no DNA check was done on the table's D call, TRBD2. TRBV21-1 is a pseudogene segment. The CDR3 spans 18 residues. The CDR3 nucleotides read TGTGCCAGCACCGCTGCTTCCCTAGCGGGAGGGCCTTCAGAGACCCAGTACTTC. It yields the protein CASTAASLAGGPSETQYF.

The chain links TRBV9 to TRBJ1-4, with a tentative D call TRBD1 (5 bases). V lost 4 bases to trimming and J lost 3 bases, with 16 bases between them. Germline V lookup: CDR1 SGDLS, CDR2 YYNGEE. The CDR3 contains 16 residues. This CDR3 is CASSPRPGMANEKLFF. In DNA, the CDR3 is TGTGCCAGCAGCCCACGACCAGGGATGGCTAATGAAAAACTGTTTTTT.

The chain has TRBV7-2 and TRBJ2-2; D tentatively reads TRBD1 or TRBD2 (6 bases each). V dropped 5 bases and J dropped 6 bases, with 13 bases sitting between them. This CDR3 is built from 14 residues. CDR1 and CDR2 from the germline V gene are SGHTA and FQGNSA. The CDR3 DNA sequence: TGTGCCAGCAGCCGTAAGGGGGGATCCGGGGAGCTGTTTTTT. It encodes CASSRKGGSGELFF.

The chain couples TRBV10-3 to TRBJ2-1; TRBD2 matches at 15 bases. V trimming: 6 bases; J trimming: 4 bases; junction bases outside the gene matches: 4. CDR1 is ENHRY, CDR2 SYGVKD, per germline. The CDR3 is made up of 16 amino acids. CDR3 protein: CAIRVGLAGGYNEQFF. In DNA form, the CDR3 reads TGTGCCATCAGAGTCGGACTAGCGGGAGGGTACAATGAGCAGTTCTTC.

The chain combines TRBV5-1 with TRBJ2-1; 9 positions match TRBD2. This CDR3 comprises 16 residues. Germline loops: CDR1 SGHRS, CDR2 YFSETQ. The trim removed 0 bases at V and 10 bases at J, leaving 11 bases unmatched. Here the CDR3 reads CASSLGLREGVREQFF. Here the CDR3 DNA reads TGCGCCAGCAGCTTGGGTTTGCGGGAGGGCGTGAGGGAGCAGTTCTTC.

The CDR3 loop is CASSWTEGNTIYF. For the CDR3, the DNA is TGCGCCAGCAGCTGGACAGAGGGAAACACCATATATTTT. The chain carries TRBV5-1 and TRBJ1-3; D perhaps matches TRBD1 (6 bases). The CDR3 has 13 amino acids. Germline CDR1 reads SGHRS; CDR2 reads YFSETQ. Trimming left V 3 bases short and J 4 bases short, with 8 bases between.

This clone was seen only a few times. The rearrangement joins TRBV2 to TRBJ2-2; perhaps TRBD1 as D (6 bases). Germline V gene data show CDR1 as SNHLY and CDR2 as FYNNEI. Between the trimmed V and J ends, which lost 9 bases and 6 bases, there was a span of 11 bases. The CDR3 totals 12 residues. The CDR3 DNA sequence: TGTGCCAGTCAACAGGGTCCCGGGGAGCTGTTTTTT. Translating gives CASQQGPGELFF.

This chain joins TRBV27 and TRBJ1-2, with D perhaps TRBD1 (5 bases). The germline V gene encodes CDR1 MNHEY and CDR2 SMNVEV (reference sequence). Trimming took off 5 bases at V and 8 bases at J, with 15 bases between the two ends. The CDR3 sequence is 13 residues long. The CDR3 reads CASSGDQGSGYTF. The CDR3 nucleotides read TGTGCCAGCAGTGGGGATCAGGGATCGGGCTACACCTTC.

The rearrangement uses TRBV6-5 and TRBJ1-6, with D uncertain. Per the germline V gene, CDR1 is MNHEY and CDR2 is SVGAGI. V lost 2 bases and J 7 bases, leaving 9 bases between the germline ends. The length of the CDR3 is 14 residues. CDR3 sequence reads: CASSYKDLNSPLHF. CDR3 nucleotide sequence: TGTGCCAGCAGTTACAAGGACCTAAATTCACCCCTCCACTTT.

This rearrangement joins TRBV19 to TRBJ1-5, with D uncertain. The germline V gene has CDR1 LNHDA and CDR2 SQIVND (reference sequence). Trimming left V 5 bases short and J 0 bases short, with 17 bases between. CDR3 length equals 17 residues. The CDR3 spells CASSVISGYYSNQPQHF. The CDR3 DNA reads TGTGCCAGTAGTGTCATCAGTGGGTATTATAGCAATCAGCCCCAGCATTTT.

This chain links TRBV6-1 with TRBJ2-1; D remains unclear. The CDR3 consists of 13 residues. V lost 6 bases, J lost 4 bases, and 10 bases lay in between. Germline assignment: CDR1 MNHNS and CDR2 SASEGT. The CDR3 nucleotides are TGTGCCAGCAGGCCCAGTACTTACAATGAGCAGTTCTTC. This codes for CASRPSTYNEQFF.

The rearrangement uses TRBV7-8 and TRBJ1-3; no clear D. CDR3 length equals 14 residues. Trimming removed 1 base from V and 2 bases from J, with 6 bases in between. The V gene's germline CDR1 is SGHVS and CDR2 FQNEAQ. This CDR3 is CASSLEVTGNTIYF. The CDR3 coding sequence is TGTGCCAGCAGCTTAGAAGTCACTGGAAACACCATATATTTT.

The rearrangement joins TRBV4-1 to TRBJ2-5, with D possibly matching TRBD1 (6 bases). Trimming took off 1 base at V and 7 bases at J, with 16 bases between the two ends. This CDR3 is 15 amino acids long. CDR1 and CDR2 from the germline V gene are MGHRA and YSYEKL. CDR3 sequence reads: CASSQAPGESRTQYF. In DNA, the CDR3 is TGCGCCAGCAGCCAAGCCCCAGGGGAAAGTAGGACCCAGTACTTC.